The clone carrying this T cell receptor beta chain was picked up one time. The CDR3 sequence is 15 residues long. The junction had 5 bases not matched to a gene; V was cut back by 0 bases and J by 5 bases. Germline V gives CDR1 SGHRS, CDR2 YFSETQ. The sample comes from a study of blood T cell repertoires in COVID-19. At the level of the study: Italy, Spain and the United States were the sources of the convalescent and acute COVID-19 samples. In each case, the material was cDNA or gDNA derived from T cells, B-cell-depleted T cells, or PBMCs.

Original handling: The assay estimated nucleated cells by amplifying reference gene primers. Assay used: immunoSEQ multiplex PCR; TCRdb lists only in-frame clones, some missing. Clonal size and the V and J genes are those of that table, whereas D and trimming came from the DNA. The profile shows some 150,000 clones, 87% of them singletons. The gene calls are TRBV5-1 and TRBJ2-5, with 9 bases aligning to TRBD2. The TCR comes from a man aged 45-65 years with active COVID-19. The specimen was peripheral blood. The CDR3 loop is CASSLGRLAAETQYF. The CDR3 coding sequence is TGCGCCAGCAGCTTGGGGCGACTAGCGGCGGAGACCCAGTACTTC.